One TCR beta chain is described in this entry. Its antigen is unidentified. This sample is part of a study of T cell responses to AZD1222 COVID-19 vaccine. Profiled with immunoSEQ multiplex PCR; TCRdb holds only in-frame clones, not every one. The top ten clones hold around 3.2% of a sample with some 140,000 clones, about 87% of them seen once. Study findings and constraints: Of spike-specific TCRs, nearly half reportedly target regions left unmutated in variants.

This sequence was found in an adult in good health. The input for sequencing was peripheral blood, taken on day 0 of AZD1222 vaccination.

In nucleotides, the CDR3 is TGTGCCAGCTCAGCAAACGACCCGAGCTCTGGAAACACCATATATTTT. This sequence encodes CASSANDPSSGNTIYF. V is TRBV18 and J is TRBJ1-3, with D hard to call. The CDR3 sequence is 16 residues long. CDR1 KGHSH and CDR2 LQKENI come from the germline V gene. V dropped 5 bases and J dropped 0 bases, with 14 bases sitting between them. Together with reference TRBV18 and TRBJ1-3, the CDR3 gives the full variable domain: NAGVMQNPRHLVRRRGQEARLRCSPMKGHSHVYWYRQLPEEGLKFMVYLQKENIIDESGMPKERFSAEFPKEGPSILRIQQVVRGDSAAYFCASSANDPSSGNTIYFGEGSWLTVV.